This TCR beta chain was retrieved from a study of cytomegalovirus exposure and HLA in healthy donors. In the PCR, 60 Vbeta and 13 Jbeta primers were used. This table comes from immunoSEQ multiplex PCR, and its TCRdb copy is limited to in-frame clones, with some not included. Of 80,000 to 130,000 clones listed, approximately 80% are singletons. Note on this clone: Its matching antigen is unknown.

The study, taken as a whole, reports: Information on immune exposure was restricted to one variable (CMV serostatus).

Sequencing input: PBMCs. The TCR originated in a woman aged 18 to 35 in good health and CMV-seronegative.

CDR3 nucleotides: TGTGCCAGCAGCCATGACAGGGGTTATGGCTACACCTTC. The encoded protein is CASSHDRGYGYTF. This chain links TRBV14 with TRBJ1-2; 8 positions match TRBD1. After removal of 3 bases from V and 5 bases from J, the junction contained 2 bases not matched to a gene. The CDR3 totals 13 residues. CDR1 and CDR2 from the germline V gene are SGHDN and FVKESK.